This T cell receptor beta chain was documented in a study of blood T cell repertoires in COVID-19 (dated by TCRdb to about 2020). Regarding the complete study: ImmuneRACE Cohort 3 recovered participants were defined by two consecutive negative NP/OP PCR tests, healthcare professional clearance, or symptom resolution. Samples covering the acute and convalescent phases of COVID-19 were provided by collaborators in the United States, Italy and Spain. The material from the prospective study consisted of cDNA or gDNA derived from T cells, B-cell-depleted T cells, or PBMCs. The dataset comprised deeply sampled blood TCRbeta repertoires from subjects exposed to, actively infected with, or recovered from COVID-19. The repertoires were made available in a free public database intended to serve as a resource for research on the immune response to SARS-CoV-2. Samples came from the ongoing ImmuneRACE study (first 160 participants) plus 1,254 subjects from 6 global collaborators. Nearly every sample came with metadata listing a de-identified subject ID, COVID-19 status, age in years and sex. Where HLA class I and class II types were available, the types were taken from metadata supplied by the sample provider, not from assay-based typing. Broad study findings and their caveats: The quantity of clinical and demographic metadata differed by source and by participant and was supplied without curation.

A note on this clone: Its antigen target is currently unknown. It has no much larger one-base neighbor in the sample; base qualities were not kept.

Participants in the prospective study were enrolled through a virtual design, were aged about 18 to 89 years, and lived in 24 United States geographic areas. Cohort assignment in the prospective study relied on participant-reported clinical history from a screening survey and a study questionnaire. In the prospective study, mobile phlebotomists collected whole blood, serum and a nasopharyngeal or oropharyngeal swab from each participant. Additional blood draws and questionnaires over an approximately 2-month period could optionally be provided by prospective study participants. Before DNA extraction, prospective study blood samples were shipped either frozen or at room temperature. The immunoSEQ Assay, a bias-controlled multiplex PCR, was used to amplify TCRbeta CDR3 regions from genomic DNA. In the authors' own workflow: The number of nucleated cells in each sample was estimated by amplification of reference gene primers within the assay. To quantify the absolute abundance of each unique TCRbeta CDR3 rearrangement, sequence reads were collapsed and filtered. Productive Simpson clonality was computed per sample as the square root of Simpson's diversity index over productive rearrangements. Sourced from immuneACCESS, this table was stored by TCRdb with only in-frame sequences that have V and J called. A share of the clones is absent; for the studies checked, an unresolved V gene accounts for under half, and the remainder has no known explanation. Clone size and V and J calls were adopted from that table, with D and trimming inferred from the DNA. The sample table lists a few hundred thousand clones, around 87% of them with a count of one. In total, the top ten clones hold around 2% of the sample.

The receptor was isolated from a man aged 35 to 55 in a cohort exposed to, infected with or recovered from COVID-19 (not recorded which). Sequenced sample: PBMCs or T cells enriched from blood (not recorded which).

This receptor has the CDR3 CASSLMGSTGVYEQYF. The base sequence is TGCGCCAGCAGCTTGATGGGATCGACGGGGGTTTACGAGCAGTACTTC. The chain uses TRBV5-1 and TRBJ2-7; 6 matching bases give a weak D call of TRBD2. CDR1 and CDR2 are drawn from the germline V gene: SGHRS, YFSETQ. Its CDR3 holds 16 amino acids, cysteine through phenylalanine. CDR3 DNA is the only sequence kept; it has 48 bases, read in frame from the first base. The V and J ends are trimmed by 1 base and 4 bases, leaving 18 bases between them.